Here is one T cell receptor (beta chain) with its context. Trimming cost V 3 bases and J 4 bases, with 17 bases left between them. The germline gives CDR1 LGHDT, CDR2 YNNKEL (reference sequence). The CDR3 runs to 16 residues. TCRdb itself ran the 5' RACE reads through MiXCR, one entry per CDR3 protein. The profile shows 40,000 to 55,000 distinct CDR3 sequences, 10% to 15% of them singletons. The data belong to a study of early T cells in non-severe SARS-CoV-2 infection. The genes are TRBV3-1 and TRBJ2-3; D may match TRBD1 or TRBD2 (5 bases each). The sequenced material came from whole blood. The source is an adult who was a healthcare worker with PCR-confirmed SARS-CoV-2 infection or an uninfected control (not recorded which). The chain's CDR3 is CASSQGAQGGPDTQYF. The DNA of the CDR3 is TGTGCCAGCAGCCAGGGAGCTCAGGGTGGCCCAGATACGCAGTATTTT.